These 13 T cell receptor beta chains came from one sample sequenced in a study of cytomegalovirus exposure and HLA in healthy donors. Primers included in the PCR were 60 Vbeta and 13 Jbeta primers. The method was immunoSEQ multiplex PCR; TCRdb's version includes in-frame clones alone and lacks a portion of them. Among some 87,000 clones listed, 60% to 80% were seen once. The sequenced material came from PBMCs. These receptor sequences come from a woman between 45 and 60 years old in good health and CMV-seropositive.

The V gene is TRBV6-4, the J gene TRBJ1-1; 9 nucleotides agree with TRBD1. Trimming took 10 bases from V and 1 from J; bases not matched to a gene: 4. The CDR3 runs to 13 residues. CDR1 and CDR2 (germline): MRHNA, SNTAGT. The CDR3 bases are TGTGCCAAGACAGGGGGGGGGAACACTGAAGCTTTCTTT. Translating it yields CAKTGGGNTEAFF.

This clone was recorded a few times. The rearrangement uses TRBV7-9 and TRBJ1-4; D may be TRBD1 (5 bases). Germline assignment: CDR1 SEHNR and CDR2 FQNEAQ (reference sequence). The CDR3 runs 17 residues. Trimming stripped 4 bases from V and 7 bases from J, with 22 bases between. The DNA of the CDR3 is TGTGCCAGCAGCTCAAAGGGGTTGCGGGGCGCCGTTGAAAAACTGTTTTTT. Its translation: CASSSKGLRGAVEKLFF.

This clone was picked up a small number of times. The gene calls are TRBV13 and TRBJ2-7, with 8 bases identical to TRBD2. Germline V lookup: CDR1 PRHDT, CDR2 FYEKMQ (reference sequence). The J segment lost 4 bases and the V segment lost 0 bases, leaving 5 bases of the junction unmatched. The CDR3 has 15 residues. The CDR3 DNA sequence: TGTGCCAGCAGCTTAGGAGCGGGAGCTAGGTACGAGCAGTACTTC. Translation gives CASSLGAGARYEQYF.

Only a few counts were recorded for this clone. This sequence joins TRBV30 and TRBJ1-4, with a weak D call TRBD1 (5 bases). Trimming left V 1 base short and J 6 bases short, with 12 bases between. CDR1 is GTSNPN and CDR2 is SVGIG in the germline V gene (reference sequence). The CDR3 consists of 14 residues. CDR3 bases: TGTGCCTGGAGTGGATCAGGGCTGTATGAAAAACTGTTTTTT. Protein product: CAWSGSGLYEKLFF.

The chain combines TRBV19 with TRBJ1-2, with 9 bases lining up with TRBD1. The ends lost 7 bases at V and 1 base at J; junction bases unmatched: 7. Germline CDR1 is LNHDA and CDR2 is SQIVND (reference sequence). CDR3 length: 15 amino acids. In DNA, the CDR3 is TGTGCCAGTATGGACAGGGGCGGAGGTAACTATGGCTACACCTTC. Residues: CASMDRGGGNYGYTF.

The chain uses TRBV9 and TRBJ2-2; tentatively, D is TRBD2 (6 bases). Trimming stripped 0 bases from V and 4 bases from J, with 10 bases between. Per the germline V gene, CDR1 is SGDLS and CDR2 is YYNGEE. CDR3 length: 15 residues. The DNA of the CDR3 is TGTGCCAGCAGCGTAGGGGGGGTCTCCACCGGGGAGCTGTTTTTT. Translated, it gives CASSVGGVSTGELFF.

V gene TRBV7-6 combines with J gene TRBJ2-2; the D gene is possibly TRBD2 (5 bases). V lost 1 base to trimming and J lost 4 bases, with 10 bases between them. CDR1 and CDR2 (germline): SGHVS, FNYEAQ. The CDR3 is made up of 15 amino acids. Here the CDR3 reads CASSLGGSLTGELFF. The CDR3 nucleotides are TGTGCCAGCAGCTTAGGAGGGAGTCTCACCGGGGAGCTGTTTTTT.

This chain links TRBV27 with TRBJ2-1, with TRBD2 matching over 9 bases. J gave up 5 bases and V 11 bases, and 22 bases lay outside the gene matches. The CDR3 consists of 18 residues. CDR1 is MNHEY and CDR2 is SMNVEV in the germline V gene (reference sequence). CDR3: CAGLAGVGMGGVHNEQFF. Written as DNA, the CDR3 is TGTGCCGGCTTAGCGGGAGTCGGGATGGGGGGTGTTCACAATGAGCAGTTCTTC.

The genes are TRBV6-1 and TRBJ1-1; D call uncertain. Germline assignment: CDR1 MNHNS and CDR2 SASEGT. The CDR3 is 13 residues long. The V gene lost 7 bases and the J gene lost 0 bases, with 9 bases spanning the gap. The CDR3, as DNA: TGTGCCAGCACCAGGTCCATGAACACTGAAGCTTTCTTT. It translates to CASTRSMNTEAFF.

V usage is TRBV7-9 and J usage is TRBJ1-6, with 8 bases aligning to TRBD1. CDR3 length: 16 residues. J was trimmed by 4 bases and V by 5 bases; bases with no gene match: 7. CDR1 and CDR2 from the germline V gene are SEHNR and FQNEAQ (reference sequence). CDR3 in amino acids: CASSGGQALYNSPLHF. The CDR3 bases are TGTGCCAGCAGCGGGGGACAGGCACTTTATAATTCACCCCTCCACTTT.

The genes are TRBV23-1 and TRBJ2-4; TRBD2 matches 9 bases. TRBV23-1 is an open reading frame whose function is uncertain. This CDR3 is built from 15 residues. V gave up 8 bases and J gave up 2 bases; unmatched junction bases: 7. The CDR3 DNA is TGCGCCAGCCCCGGGAGCGGGGGGCCCAAAAACATTCAGTACTTC. Translating it yields CASPGSGGPKNIQYF.

The chain recombines TRBV29-1 with TRBJ2-1; possible D gene TRBD2, 5 bases. The CDR3 has 13 residues. From germline, CDR1 is SQVTM and CDR2 ANQGSEA. The V gene lost 2 bases and the J gene lost 9 bases, with 14 bases spanning the gap. The CDR3 sequence is CSVETDYPGEQFF. For the CDR3, the DNA is TGCAGCGTTGAAACCGACTACCCTGGTGAGCAGTTCTTC.

This clone has a handful of counts. The chain carries TRBV11-2 and TRBJ2-7, with D possibly matching TRBD2 (7 bases). With 4 bases removed from V and 7 bases from J, the gap between germline ends came to 20 bases. In germline, CDR1 is SGHAT, CDR2 FQNNGV. This CDR3 region has 15 residues. The CDR3 protein is CASSSVQGGVREQYF. CDR3 bases: TGTGCCAGCAGCTCAGTTCAAGGGGGGGTCCGAGAGCAGTACTTC.